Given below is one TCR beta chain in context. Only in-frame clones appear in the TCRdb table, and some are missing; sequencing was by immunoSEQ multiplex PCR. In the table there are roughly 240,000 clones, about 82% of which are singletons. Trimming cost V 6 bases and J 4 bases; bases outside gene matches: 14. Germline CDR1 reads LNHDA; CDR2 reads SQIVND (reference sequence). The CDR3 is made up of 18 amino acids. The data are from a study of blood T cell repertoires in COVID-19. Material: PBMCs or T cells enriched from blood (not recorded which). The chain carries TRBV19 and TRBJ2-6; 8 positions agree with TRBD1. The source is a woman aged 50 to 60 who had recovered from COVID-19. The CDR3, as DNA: TGTGCCAGTAGACCTACAGGGGGACCTACTCTGGGGGCCAACGTCCTGACTTTC. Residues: CASRPTGGPTLGANVLTF.